This entry features one T cell receptor beta chain sequence. The antigen is unknown. The source of the sample is a study of T cell responses to AZD1222 COVID-19 vaccine. Study-level results: White British people made up most donors, females outnumbered males, and clonal diversity was possibly underestimated. In the spike-specific TCR repertoire, nearly half reportedly target unmutated variant regions. Spike-specific TCR repertoires showed rising breadth and depth after two AZD1222 doses. Spike was spanned by vaccine-associated CD4 TCRs, which were dominant at 160-218 and 743-854.

Here immunoSEQ multiplex PCR was the method, and the copy in TCRdb shows in-frame clones only, minus some. The repertoire holds some 170,000 clones, with roughly nine tenths as singletons. The V gene's germline CDR1 is MNHNS and CDR2 SASEGT. This CDR3 is 14 amino acids long. J was trimmed by 5 bases and V by 2 bases; bases with no gene match: 3. The source material was peripheral blood, sampled 28 days after the second AZD1222 dose. The clonotype was recovered from an adult who received the AZD1222 COVID-19 vaccine. V usage is TRBV6-1 and J usage is TRBJ1-1; 9 nucleotides match TRBD1. CDR3 loop: CASSEHRGRTEAFF. The CDR3 nucleotides are TGTGCCAGCAGTGAACACAGGGGGCGGACTGAAGCTTTCTTT.